Reported below is one TCR beta chain. The junction had 10 bases not matched to a gene; V was cut back by 8 bases and J by 3 bases. This CDR3 has 14 amino acids. CDR1 is SGHRS and CDR2 is YFSETQ in the germline V gene. The repertoire was sequenced with immunoSEQ multiplex PCR; TCRdb's copy has only in-frame clones and lacks some. The sample lists roughly 13,000 clones, about 91% occurring once. This sample was included in a study of PD-1 blockade in classical Hodgkin lymphoma. Relapses following autologous stem cell transplantation were seen in all patients, with brentuximab vedotin exposure varying. The input for sequencing was peripheral blood mononuclear cells (PBMCs), taken at baseline. The chain combines TRBV5-1 with TRBJ1-2; 7 bases map to TRBD1. The receptor comes from a human donor with classical Hodgkin lymphoma. The CDR3 here is CASGGQGEDYGYTF. As DNA, the CDR3 is TGCGCCAGTGGCGGGCAGGGGGAAGACTATGGCTACACCTTC.